The TCR beta chain described here comes from a study of T cell responses to AZD1222 COVID-19 vaccine. CDR3 length: 16 amino acids. From germline, CDR1 is KGHSH and CDR2 LQKENI. V lost 3 bases, J lost 1 base, and 7 bases stayed unmatched. Points from the study as a whole: Donors in the cohort were predominantly white British and more often female, and clonal diversity was possibly underestimated.

Clones were read by immunoSEQ multiplex PCR, and TCRdb kept only the in-frame ones, dropping some. Here the sample spans approximately 150,000 clones, approximately 90% being singletons. This clone showed up just once. Its antigen is undetermined. The receptor's source is an adult who received the AZD1222 COVID-19 vaccine. The sequenced sample was peripheral blood, obtained 28 days after the second AZD1222 dose. The chain carries TRBV18 and TRBJ1-1; 8 bases line up with TRBD1. The CDR3 region has the DNA TGTGCCAGCTCACCTACGTTTGGACAGGGGAACACTGAAGCTTTCTTT. As protein: CASSPTFGQGNTEAFF. The variable domain in full, completed from reference TRBV18 and TRBJ1-1, reads NAGVMQNPRHLVRRRGQEARLRCSPMKGHSHVYWYRQLPEEGLKFMVYLQKENIIDESGMPKERFSAEFPKEGPSILRIQQVVRGDSAAYFCASSPTFGQGNTEAFFGQGTRLTVV.